The text below deals with one T cell receptor beta chain. The data belong to a study of blood T cell repertoires in COVID-19. Overall study: Donors in the United States, Italy and Spain gave samples during acute or convalescent COVID-19. T cells, B-cell-depleted T cells, or PBMCs supplied cDNA or gDNA.

This CDR3 spans 12 amino acids. Trimming removed 6 bases from V and 9 bases from J; junction bases left unmatched: 5. Authors' processing steps: Reference gene primers were amplified, and this amplification served to estimate nucleated cell counts. Assay used: immunoSEQ multiplex PCR; TCRdb lists only in-frame clones, some missing. V and J calls and clone size come straight from that table; D and trimming were deduced from the DNA. The sample yields tens of thousands of clones, 86% seen once. The receptor was derived from a human donor in a cohort sampled during active COVID-19. The rearrangement links TRBV12-3 or TRBV12-4 to TRBJ2-1; 7 bases map to TRBD2. Sequenced sample: peripheral blood. The CDR3 DNA reads as TGTGCCAGCAGCCGCGGGGGAGTTGAGCAGTTCTTC. As protein: CASSRGGVEQFF.